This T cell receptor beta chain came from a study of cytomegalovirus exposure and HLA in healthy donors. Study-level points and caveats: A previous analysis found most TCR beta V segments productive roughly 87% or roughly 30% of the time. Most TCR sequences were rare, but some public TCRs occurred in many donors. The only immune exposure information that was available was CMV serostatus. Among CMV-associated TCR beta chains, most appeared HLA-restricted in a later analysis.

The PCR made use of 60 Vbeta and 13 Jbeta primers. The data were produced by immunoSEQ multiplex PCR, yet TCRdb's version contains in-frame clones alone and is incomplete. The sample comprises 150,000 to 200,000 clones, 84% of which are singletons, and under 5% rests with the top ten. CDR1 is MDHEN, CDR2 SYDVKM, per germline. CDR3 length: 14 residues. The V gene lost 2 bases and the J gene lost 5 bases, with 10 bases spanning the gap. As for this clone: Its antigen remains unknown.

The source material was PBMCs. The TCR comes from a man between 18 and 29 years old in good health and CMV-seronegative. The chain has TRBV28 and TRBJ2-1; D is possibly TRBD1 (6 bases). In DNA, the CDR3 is TGTGCCAGCAGTTTAAGCGGACAGAACAATGAGCAGTTCTTC. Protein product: CASSLSGQNNEQFF.